This TCR beta chain derives from a study of early T cells in non-severe SARS-CoV-2 infection. Overall study: Unsorted whole-blood RNA was sequenced in bulk, leaving chains unpaired. Study observations and caveats: Lookups in VDJdb leaned toward anti-spike CD8 responses and missed private and CD4 specificities.

In the library, individual cDNA molecules carried attached unique molecular identifiers. TCRdb redid the calling of the 5' RACE reads with MiXCR, one entry per CDR3 protein. This sample carries roughly 75,000 distinct CDR3 sequences, approximately 10% of them seen once, and the ten largest clones take around 5%. Germline CDR1 and CDR2: SQVTM and ANQGSEA. Trimming took off 4 bases at V and 3 bases at J, with 7 bases between the two ends. The CDR3 has 12 amino acids. Note on this clonotype: Antigen: not known.

The sequenced material came from whole blood. This rearrangement joins TRBV29-1 to TRBJ2-1, with D possibly matching TRBD1 (6 bases). The TCR originated in an adult who was a healthcare worker with PCR-confirmed SARS-CoV-2 infection or an uninfected control (not recorded which). CDR3 bases: TGCAGCGTTGGGACAGTCTACAATGAGCAGTTCTTC. Protein sequence: CSVGTVYNEQFF.